This TCR beta chain was sequenced during a study of blood T cell repertoires in COVID-19 (dated by TCRdb to 2018 to 2021). Regarding the complete study: The collaborator samples originated in the United States, Italy and Spain and spanned the acute and convalescent phases of COVID-19. The prospective study material was composed of cDNA or gDNA derived from T cells, B-cell-depleted T cells, or PBMCs. Deeply sampled blood TCRbeta repertoires from subjects exposed to, actively infected with, or recovered from COVID-19 were included in the dataset. The repertoires were released in a freely available public database intended as a resource for research on the immune response to SARS-CoV-2. Samples were obtained from the ongoing ImmuneRACE study (first 160 participants) and from 1,254 subjects provided by 6 global collaborators. Sample metadata almost always included a de-identified subject ID, COVID-19 status, age in years and sex. HLA class I and class II types, where available, came from metadata supplied by the sample provider rather than from assay-based typing. What the work shows at the level of the full study, not this receptor alone: How much clinical and demographic metadata was included differed by source and by participant, and the metadata was provided uncurated.

The immunoSEQ Assay, a bias-controlled multiplex PCR, was used to amplify TCRbeta CDR3 regions from genomic DNA. Regarding the original processing steps: Within the assay, amplification of reference gene primers was used to estimate how many nucleated cells each sample contained. Sequence reads were collapsed and filtered to measure the absolute abundance of every unique TCRbeta CDR3 rearrangement. Productive Simpson clonality was computed per sample as the square root of Simpson's diversity index over productive rearrangements. What TCRdb holds here is the immuneACCESS table cut down to in-frame rearrangements. Part of the clones is not present; checked against another copy, under half of the missing clones reflect an unresolved V gene, and the others are unexplained. The V and J calls and clone size are taken from that table; D and trimming were inferred from the DNA. This sample is represented by approximately 200,000 clones; around 83% of them were singletons. Roughly 7.4% of the sample rests with the top ten.

About this clone: Its antigen is currently not known. Nothing much larger sits one base from this clone, and base qualities are not available.

Its CDR3 holds 14 amino acids, cysteine through phenylalanine. Only CDR3 DNA remains: 42 bases, in frame from the first base. V drops 0 bases and J drops 6 bases, leaving 10 bases in between. From a lookup of the germline V gene, CDR1 and CDR2 are SGHTS and YDEGEE. Whole blood was collected in K2EDTA tubes by collaborating institutions according to the institutions' own protocols. For TCRbeta analysis, collaborators shipped samples as frozen whole blood, isolated PBMCs, or DNA extracted from either of those sample types. The TCR was taken from a woman aged 45 to 65 with acute or convalescent COVID-19. The sequenced sample was peripheral blood. The rearrangement joined TRBV5-8 to TRBJ2-1; TRBD2 is perhaps the D gene, given 5 matching bases. The CDR3 sequence is CASSLVGVPNEQFF. The nucleotides read TGTGCCAGCAGCTTGGTCGGGGTCCCCAATGAGCAGTTCTTC.